The 3 T cell receptor beta chains presented below share a single source sample, sequenced in a study of a mutant IDH1 vaccine in newly diagnosed glioma. TCRdb keeps only in-frame clones here, not all; method: immunoSEQ multiplex PCR. The sample consists of tens of thousands of clones, 75% of them appearing once. Described time point: week 47, end of study. Alongside topical imiquimod, each dose of vaccine comprised 300 ug of mutant IDH1 20-mer peptide. For these receptors, no antigen is known. The input for sequencing was PBMCs, taken from a glioma patient whose treatment included an IDH1 peptide vaccine. These receptors were taken from a man between 45 and 60 years old with glioma.

V gene TRBV5-6 combines with J gene TRBJ1-1; the D gene is possibly TRBD1 (6 bases). Trimming cost V 4 bases and J 2 bases, with 15 bases left between them. Germline values: CDR1 SGHDT, CDR2 YYEEEE. CDR3 length equals 15 residues. The chain's CDR3 is CASSPGTGKNTEAFF. CDR3 DNA: TGTGCCAGCAGCCCGGGAACAGGGAAAAACACTGAAGCTTTCTTT.

This clone appeared a few times. The chain is built from TRBV7-9 and TRBJ1-4; D remains ambiguous. The germline V gene encodes CDR1 SEHNR and CDR2 FQNEAQ (reference sequence). The length of the CDR3 is 11 residues. V was trimmed by 5 bases and J by 5 bases, leaving 3 bases between them. The CDR3 loop reads CASSTNEKLFF. For the CDR3, the DNA is TGTGCCAGCAGCACCAATGAAAAACTGTTTTTT.

This rearrangement joins TRBV19 to TRBJ2-6; D not certain. V was cut by 6 bases and J by 0 bases, with 9 bases left in between. The V gene's germline CDR1 is LNHDA and CDR2 SQIVND (reference sequence). The CDR3 consists of 15 residues. Written as DNA, the CDR3 is TGTGCCAGTAGCGTGCAAGTCTCTGGGGCCAACGTCCTGACTTTC. It codes for CASSVQVSGANVLTF.